The 25 T cell receptor beta chains presented below share a single source sample, sequenced in a study of T-cell reconstitution after alpha-beta-depleted transplantation in children. A TCRbeta library incorporating unique molecular identifiers was prepared. One entry per CDR3 protein, called by TCRdb with MiXCR from the PCR reads. The repertoire includes about 640,000 distinct CDR3 sequences, approximately 15% of them detected once, and 0.85% to 1.3% sits in the top ten. Sequencing used PBMCs from the stem cell graft donor, obtained from the stem cell graft. These TCRs come from a human donor who donated a stem cell graft to a child with acute myeloid leukemia.

The DNA of the CDR3 is TGTGCCAGCAGTTACGGAACGGGGAAAATGAACACTGAAGCTTTCTTT. Its protein product is CASSYGTGKMNTEAFF. This rearrangement joins TRBV6-2 or TRBV6-3 to TRBJ1-1, with unresolved D. Germline assignment: CDR1 MNHEY and CDR2 SVGEGT. Between the trimmed V and J ends, which lost 2 bases and 0 bases, there was a span of 13 bases. The CDR3 covers 16 residues.

The chain has TRBV24-1 and TRBJ2-2, with a weak D call TRBD2 (5 bases). V lost 8 bases to trimming and J lost 2 bases, with 11 bases between them. Looked up from germline, CDR1 is KGHDR and CDR2 is SFDVKD. The CDR3 is 14 residues long. CDR3 DNA: TGTGCCACCAAGCGGTCCCAAAACACCGGGGAGCTGTTTTTT. Amino acid sequence: CATKRSQNTGELFF.

This clonotype occurred a few times. The chain has TRBV5-1 and TRBJ2-5; D perhaps matches TRBD2 (6 bases). Germline V gene lookup returns CDR1 SGHRS and CDR2 YFSETQ. V was pared by 4 bases and J by 1 base, with 17 bases between. This CDR3 spans 16 amino acids. The CDR3 DNA sequence: TGCGCCAGCAGCCGAGATCCGGGACTCCTCCAAGAGACCCAGTACTTC. The encoded protein is CASSRDPGLLQETQYF. Complete variable domain (other parts from reference TRBV5-1 and TRBJ2-5): KAGVTQTPRYLIKTRGQQVTLSCSPISGHRSVSWYQQTPGQGLQFLFEYFSETQRNKGNFPGRFSGRQFSNSRSEMNVSTLELGDSALYLCASSRDPGLLQETQYFGPGTRLLVL.

This clonotype was seen a handful of times. The CDR3 sequence: CSARERKQTTDTQYF. The CDR3 DNA sequence: TGCAGTGCTAGAGAGAGGAAGCAAACAACAGATACGCAGTATTTT. This sequence joins TRBV20-1 and TRBJ2-3; D is unclear. The CDR3 length is 15 residues. Germline-derived CDR1 and CDR2 are DFQATT and SNEGSKA (reference sequence). Trimming pared 0 bases from V and 3 bases from J, leaving 13 bases between.

The J gene is TRBJ2-1, the V gene TRBV7-2; weak D call: TRBD2 (6 bases). This CDR3 region has 14 residues. Germline loops: CDR1 SGHTA, CDR2 FQGNSA. V was clipped by 1 base and J by 15 bases, with 19 bases between them. The CDR3 sequence: CASSLDPQPGDGFF. CDR3 bases: TGTGCCAGCAGCTTAGATCCCCAGCCGGGGGACGGGTTCTTC.

This clonotype was observed many times. This sequence joins TRBV29-1 and TRBJ2-3; 8 bases map to TRBD1. Losses at the gene ends were 6 bases for V and 3 bases for J; bases not matched to a gene: 8. This CDR3 spans 14 amino acids. CDR1 and CDR2 from the germline V gene are SQVTM and ANQGSEA. The DNA of the CDR3 is TGCAGCGTGGGAACAGGGGGTGGTACAGATACGCAGTATTTT. Its translation: CSVGTGGGTDTQYF.

This clonotype was found many times. V is TRBV5-6 and J is TRBJ2-7; no reliable D call. V lost 4 bases to trimming and J lost 2 bases, with 16 bases between them. The CDR3 totals 15 residues. CDR1 and CDR2 from the germline V gene are SGHDT and YYEEEE. CDR3 nucleotides: TGTGCCAGCAGCGATGCCGGGCCCTCAGCCTACGAGCAGTACTTC. It yields the protein CASSDAGPSAYEQYF. The full variable domain, its missing parts supplied by reference TRBV5-6 and TRBJ2-7, is DAGVTQSPTHLIKTRGQQVTLRCSPKSGHDTVSWYQQALGQGPQFIFQYYEEEERQRGNFPDRFSGHQFPNYSSELNVNALLLGDSALYLCASSDAGPSAYEQYFGPGTRLTVT.

The V gene is TRBV5-1, the J gene TRBJ2-6; no clear D gene. Trimming pared 3 bases from V and 0 bases from J, leaving 10 bases between. The CDR3 extends over 16 amino acids. From germline, CDR1 is SGHRS and CDR2 YFSETQ. The chain's CDR3 is CASSSGRTSGANVLTF. In DNA, the CDR3 is TGCGCCAGCAGCTCCGGACGGACCTCTGGGGCCAACGTCCTGACTTTC. Full variable domain (rest looked up from reference TRBV5-1 and TRBJ2-6): KAGVTQTPRYLIKTRGQQVTLSCSPISGHRSVSWYQQTPGQGLQFLFEYFSETQRNKGNFPGRFSGRQFSNSRSEMNVSTLELGDSALYLCASSSGRTSGANVLTFGAGSRLTVL.

A few counts support this clonotype. The rearrangement joins TRBV30 to TRBJ2-5; D remains unclear. V lost 2 bases to trimming and J lost 5 bases, with 12 bases between them. CDR1 is GTSNPN, CDR2 SVGIG, per germline (reference sequence). CDR3 length: 13 residues. This chain's CDR3 is CAWSSMVAETQYF. The CDR3 nucleotides read TGTGCCTGGAGTTCGATGGTGGCGGAGACCCAGTACTTC.

CDR3 loop: CASSYSSYNSPLHF. Here the CDR3 DNA reads TGTGCCAGCAGCTATAGCTCCTATAATTCACCCCTCCACTTT. The V and J genes are TRBV11-3 and TRBJ1-6; no definite D call. Trimming pared 4 bases from V and 0 bases from J, leaving 4 bases between. This CDR3 is built from 14 residues. Per the germline V gene, CDR1 is SGHNT and CDR2 is YENEEA.

This chain joins TRBV7-2 and TRBJ2-1; D might be TRBD2 (6 bases). V was trimmed by 5 bases and J by 8 bases, leaving 19 bases between them. Looked up from germline, CDR1 is SGHTA and CDR2 is FQGNSA. This CDR3 region has 15 residues. The CDR3 is CASSLSRDSVHEQFF. CDR3 in DNA: TGTGCCAGCAGCCTTAGCCGGGACTCAGTACATGAGCAGTTCTTC.

The sample holds many counts of this clonotype. V gene TRBV9 combines with J gene TRBJ2-3; 7 bases line up with TRBD2. Germline values: CDR1 SGDLS, CDR2 YYNGEE. The CDR3 consists of 13 residues. V dropped 3 bases and J dropped 4; count of bases not matched to a gene: 2. The CDR3 coding sequence is TGTGCCAGCAGCGAGGGAGGGGCAGATACGCAGTATTTT. It translates to CASSEGGADTQYF.

This clonotype appeared many times. The chain employs TRBV20-1 and TRBJ1-1, with TRBD1 as a possible D gene (5 bases). V was clipped by 0 bases and J by 0 bases, with 11 bases between them. The CDR3 spans 15 residues. Germline CDR1 and CDR2: DFQATT and SNEGSKA (reference sequence). For the CDR3, the DNA is TGCAGTGCTAGAGATTTAGAGGGACTGAACACTGAAGCTTTCTTT. As protein: CSARDLEGLNTEAFF.

The chain is built from TRBV20-1 and TRBJ2-1; 9 bases map to TRBD2. The CDR3 is 16 residues long. Germline loops: CDR1 DFQATT, CDR2 SNEGSKA (reference sequence). This CDR3 is CSLEAGGPFSYNEQFF. The CDR3 region has the DNA TGCAGCCTGGAGGCGGGGGGGCCTTTCTCCTACAATGAGCAGTTCTTC.

This clonotype was recorded at least ten times. The chain joins TRBV20-1 to TRBJ1-1; possible D gene TRBD1, 5 bases. V was pared by 8 bases and J by 2 bases, with 15 bases between. The germline gives CDR1 DFQATT, CDR2 SNEGSKA (reference sequence). This CDR3 region has 13 residues. The DNA for the CDR3 is TGCAGTTCTCGGCAGGGAGGTAACACTGAAGCTTTCTTT. Residues: CSSRQGGNTEAFF.

This clonotype showed up many times. The chain is built from TRBV20-1 and TRBJ1-6; 7 bases agree with TRBD1. From germline, CDR1 is DFQATT and CDR2 SNEGSKA (reference sequence). There are 15 residues in the CDR3. After removal of 6 bases from V and 7 bases from J, the junction contained 12 bases not matched to a gene. For the CDR3, the DNA is TGCAGTGCGCGGACAGGTAGTAGATCGAATTCACCCCTCCACTTT. Its protein is CSARTGSRSNSPLHF.

The sample holds many counts of this clonotype. The chain is built from TRBV6-5 and TRBJ1-2; D is perhaps TRBD1 (6 bases). CDR1 MNHEY and CDR2 SVGAGI come from the germline V gene. Trimming took off 2 bases at V and 8 bases at J, with 15 bases between the two ends. This CDR3 spans 14 amino acids. The CDR3 loop is CASSYATGSGGYTF. The CDR3 DNA follows: TGTGCCAGCAGTTACGCCACAGGGTCGGGCGGCTACACCTTC.

This clonotype was detected only a few times. The chain recombines TRBV20-1 with TRBJ2-4, with a weak D call TRBD1 (6 bases). The CDR3 is 12 residues long. Germline V gives CDR1 DFQATT, CDR2 SNEGSKA (reference sequence). V was trimmed by 5 bases and J by 8 bases, leaving 13 bases between them. CDR3: CSAGGQSYIQYF. CDR3 in DNA: TGCAGTGCTGGAGGACAGTCGTACATTCAGTACTTC.

This clonotype was observed at least ten times. The chain uses TRBV29-1 and TRBJ1-1; no reliable D call. The V gene's germline CDR1 is SQVTM and CDR2 ANQGSEA. The CDR3 has 11 residues. The V end lost 2 bases, the J end lost 3 bases, and 4 bases lay between the germline ends. CDR3 residues: CSVEQDTEAFF. CDR3 nucleotide sequence: TGCAGCGTTGAACAGGACACTGAAGCTTTCTTT.

This clonotype was counted only a few times. The chain recombines TRBV27 with TRBJ2-7, with 8 bases that match TRBD1. This CDR3 is built from 13 residues. Germline CDR1 reads MNHEY; CDR2 reads SMNVEV (reference sequence). Unmatched junction bases numbered 5, after V lost 4 bases and J lost 6 bases. The CDR3 protein is CASSWQGAGEQYF. The DNA for the CDR3 is TGTGCCAGCAGTTGGCAGGGGGCAGGCGAGCAGTACTTC.

This clonotype occurred a few times. The rearrangement uses TRBV9 and TRBJ2-3, with D unclear. This CDR3 comprises 16 residues. Germline loops: CDR1 SGDLS, CDR2 YYNGEE. The germline V and J ends were trimmed by 0 bases and 0 bases, with 11 bases remaining between them. The CDR3 spells CASSVEAGPSTDTQYF. The CDR3 DNA is TGTGCCAGCAGCGTAGAGGCAGGCCCAAGCACAGATACGCAGTATTTT.

This clonotype came up a few times. V usage is TRBV25-1 and J usage is TRBJ1-1; D ambiguous. CDR3 length: 14 residues. Germline loops: CDR1 MGHDK, CDR2 SYGVNS. Between the trimmed V and J ends, which lost 4 bases and 4 bases, there was a span of 13 bases. The CDR3 here is CASSAIGPFTEAFF. The CDR3 nucleotides are TGTGCCAGCAGTGCAATTGGCCCCTTCACTGAAGCTTTCTTT. Complete variable domain (other parts from reference TRBV25-1 and TRBJ1-1): EADIYQTPRYLVIGTGKKITLECSQTMGHDKMYWYQQDPGMELHLIHYSYGVNSTEKGDLSSESTVSRIRTEHFPLTLESARPSHTSQYLCASSAIGPFTEAFFGQGTRLTVV.

This clonotype was observed a few times. This chain connects TRBV19 to TRBJ2-7; TRBD1 might be the D (5 bases). Deletions cut 1 base from V and 6 bases from J, with 10 bases between. There are 13 residues in the CDR3. Germline CDR1 and CDR2: LNHDA and SQIVND (reference sequence). The CDR3 DNA reads TGTGCCAGTAGTATAGTTGCAGGGTCCGAGCAGTACGTC. Amino acids: CASSIVAGSEQYV.

CDR3 sequence reads: CASSLMGQYNEQFF. DNA of the CDR3: TGTGCCAGCAGCTTGATGGGACAGTACAATGAGCAGTTCTTC. V gene TRBV7-9 combines with J gene TRBJ2-1; 7 nucleotides line up with TRBD1. The CDR3 totals 14 residues. Germline trimming cut 3 bases from V and 4 bases from J; bases unmatched to any gene: 3. Germline lookup yields CDR1 SEHNR and CDR2 FQNEAQ (reference sequence).

This chain uses TRBV20-1 with TRBJ1-3, with D possibly matching TRBD1 (5 bases). Germline-derived CDR1 and CDR2 are DFQATT and SNEGSKA (reference sequence). V lost 3 bases and J 9 bases, leaving 24 bases between the germline ends. The length of the CDR3 is 16 residues. CDR3 coding DNA: TGCAGTGCTAGTTTCCTTCCGTCGGGACTTCTTCGCACCATATATTTT. The encoded protein is CSASFLPSGLLRTIYF.